This record covers a single T cell receptor (beta chain). Its antigen is as yet unknown. This sample is drawn from a study of cytomegalovirus exposure and HLA in healthy donors. Study results and limitations: Researchers reported in a later analysis that a missense DCLRE1C variant was tied to TCR beta V- and J-gene trimming. Excluded: some indistinguishable V segments such as TRBV6-2 and TRBV6-3.

Germline V CDR1 and CDR2: SGHRS, YFSETQ. Trimming left V 0 bases short and J 6 bases short, with 9 bases between. The length of the CDR3 is 13 residues. A multiplex PCR was run with 60 Vbeta primers and 13 Jbeta primers. In the authors' methods: As a later analysis found, there were around 86 million unique TCR beta chains, of which 8.5 million to 14 million were shared. TCRdb's copy holds only in-frame clones and misses some; the assay was immunoSEQ multiplex PCR. V, J and clone size are taken as reported in that table, and D and trimming were inferred from the DNA itself. This sample has roughly 130,000 clones, with 65% to 90% found just once.

The sample taken for sequencing was PBMCs. The chain carries TRBV5-1 and TRBJ2-5; D is ambiguous. This clonotype originated in a woman under 30 in good health and CMV-seropositive. CDR3: CASSLGSLQTQYF. The CDR3 DNA sequence: TGCGCCAGCAGCTTGGGGTCCCTACAGACCCAGTACTTC.